This entry features one T cell receptor (beta chain) sequence. This entry is derived from a study of blood T cell repertoires in COVID-19. Trimming stripped 2 bases from V and 0 bases from J, with 11 bases between. The CDR3 consists of 17 residues. Germline CDR1 reads MNHEY; CDR2 reads SMNVEV (reference sequence). The repertoire was sequenced with immunoSEQ multiplex PCR; TCRdb's copy has only in-frame clones and lacks some. The sample carries 250,000 or so clones, 84% recorded once. The receptor comes from a woman in her thirties or forties who had recovered from COVID-19. The sequencing input was peripheral blood. The chain couples TRBV27 to TRBJ1-6; no firm D call. Here the CDR3 reads CASSLEAENSYNSPLHF. CDR3 in DNA: TGTGCCAGCAGTTTAGAGGCAGAGAACTCCTATAATTCACCCCTCCACTTT.